This T cell receptor beta chain is drawn from a study of breast tumors, draining lymph nodes, adjacent tissues listed by TCRdb under 2016. Broadly, across the study: The study compared TCR beta repertoires across tumor, adjacent nontumor tissue and axillary lymph nodes from breast cancer patients. In human breast cancer, the study set out to evaluate how tumor, surrounding tissue and draining lymph node repertoires relate to one another and whether T cells may move between these sites. Study-wide findings and limitations: The similarity between tumor and nontumor tissue repertoires was significantly greater in luminal-like breast cancer than in basal-like breast cancer. Tumor T-cell repertoires showed less diversity than lymph node repertoires and more diversity than nontumor tissue repertoires, and tumor T-cell repertoires showed preferential V and J gene usage. The study presented the conclusion that tumor T cells originate in lymph nodes as consistent with a hypothesis, not as something directly demonstrated. A scenario in which most tumor T cells derive from the lymph node and then expand within tumor tissue was judged to be consistent with the data.

From the cysteine through the phenylalanine, the CDR3 covers 14 amino acids. Kept here is only the CDR3 DNA, which spans 42 bases and is read in frame from base 1. CDR1 and CDR2 are drawn from the germline V gene: LGHNA, YSLEER. V is pruned by 4 bases and J by 5 bases, leaving 4 bases of the junction without a gene match. This clonotype was observed at least ten times. This receptor's antigen is unknown. It has no much larger one-base neighbor in the sample; base qualities were not kept. Sequencing was performed on an Illumina HiSeq 2000. Multiplex PCR amplification was used to build the TCR beta chain libraries. High-throughput sequencing was used to analyze the amplified TCR beta chain products. TCRdb applied fastp at Q25 and MiXCR to the public reads, then kept only in-frame beta chains. All rows with the same CDR3 protein become a single entry with the most common DNA and genes. The sample table shows 290,000 or so distinct CDR3 sequences, and about 33% are seen once. The biggest ten clones account for 1.1% of the sample.

The lymph node samples were taken from the axillary draining lymph nodes of breast cancer patients. Sequenced material: axillary lymph node tissue. Rearrangement joined TRBV4-3 to TRBJ1-4; TRBD1 fits 7 bases in the junction. The source of this sequence is a female donor with breast cancer. Some clones in this sample may be carry-over from other donors' samples. The sequenced DNA is TGCGCCAGCAGCCTGGGGACAGAAAATGAAAAACTGTTTTTT. It translates as CASSLGTENEKLFF.